Below, 4 T cell receptor beta chains from the same sample are listed, as sequenced in a study of T cell repertoires and Cas9 in healthy adults. Repertoires were generated with immunoSEQ multiplex PCR, while TCRdb's copy carries only in-frame clones and drops some. The table includes 13,000 to 15,000 clones, around 90% detected once. The sample taken for sequencing was Tregs (CD4+, CD25+, CD127-, CD137-, CD154-) from PBMCs; culture status not recorded. These receptors all come from a human donor in good health.

The chain's CDR3 is CASSVGTAGNEKLFF. CDR3 nucleotide sequence: TGTGCCAGTAGTGTCGGGACTGCGGGGAATGAAAAACTGTTTTTT. The chain employs TRBV19 and TRBJ1-4; D is possibly TRBD1 (5 bases). Deletions cut 5 bases from V and 5 bases from J, with 15 bases between. The CDR3 spans 15 residues. The germline V gene encodes CDR1 LNHDA and CDR2 SQIVND (reference sequence).

V usage is TRBV25-1 and J usage is TRBJ1-2; D call uncertain. Germline CDR1 MGHDK, CDR2 SYGVNS. The CDR3 has 11 residues. Trimming cost V 3 bases and J 7 bases, with 6 bases left between them. CDR3 loop: CASSELSGYTF. The CDR3 coding sequence is TGTGCCAGCAGTGAGCTATCTGGCTACACCTTC.

The chain's CDR3 is CASSSGRGAEETQYF. The CDR3 DNA is TGCGCCAGCAGCTCTGGTAGGGGCGCGGAGGAGACCCAGTACTTC. The chain carries TRBV5-1 and TRBJ2-5; a weak D match, TRBD1 (5 bases). There are 15 residues in the CDR3. The germline V gene encodes CDR1 SGHRS and CDR2 YFSETQ. Trimming removed 3 bases from V and 5 bases from J, with 17 bases in between.

The V gene is TRBV10-3, the J gene TRBJ1-2; D remains unclear. The CDR3 is 14 amino acids. Germline loops: CDR1 ENHRY, CDR2 SYGVKD. V shed 3 bases and J shed 4 bases, with 12 bases lying between them. CDR3: CAISDYGSGYGYTF. The CDR3 DNA reads TGTGCCATCAGTGACTATGGTAGCGGCTATGGCTACACCTTC.